The rows below give T cell receptor beta chains drawn from one sample of a study of OX40 agonist ivuxolimab in advanced cancers. Method: immunoSEQ multiplex PCR; TCRdb's copy keeps in-frame clones and lacks some. The data hold under 20,000 clones, with around 85% observed a single time. Here the sequenced sample was CD4+ or CD8+ T cells sorted from blood, taken in a trial of the OX40 agonist ivuxolimab. Receptors originate from an adult with an advanced solid tumor such as melanoma, head and neck, liver or kidney cancer. Each CDR3 is given with its conserved first and last residue. The D gene is left open where the match is weak. Clone size is not always given. Where it is, it says once, few, many or a class for expanded clones.

clone size: .; J gene: TRBJ2-5; V gene: TRBV5-1; D gene: .; CDR3 length: 17; CDR3 protein: CASSLGGGSSNGETQYF; CDR3 DNA: TGCGCCAGCAGCTTGGGGGGCGGGTCCTCCAACGGAGAGACCCAGTACTTC
clone size: .; J gene: TRBJ2-3; V gene: TRBV14; D gene: .; CDR3 length: 16; CDR3 protein: CASSPRTLGATDTQYF; CDR3 DNA: TGTGCCAGCAGCCCTCGAACCTTGGGGGCCACAGATACGCAGTATTTT
clone size: .; J gene: TRBJ2-2; V gene: TRBV7-6; D gene: TRBD2; CDR3 length: 14; CDR3 protein: CASSFSSGRAELFF; CDR3 DNA: TGTGCCAGCAGCTTTTCTAGCGGGAGAGCGGAGCTGTTTTTT
clone size: .; J gene: TRBJ2-5; V gene: TRBV7-9; D gene: .; CDR3 length: 14; CDR3 protein: CASSLMTGGETQYF; CDR3 DNA: TGTGCCAGCAGCTTGATGACCGGGGGCGAGACCCAGTACTTC
clone size: .; J gene: TRBJ2-6; V gene: TRBV9; D gene: TRBD1; CDR3 length: 19; CDR3 protein: CASSPQPDRVGAGANVLTF; CDR3 DNA: TGTGCCAGCAGCCCCCAACCCGACAGGGTTGGTGCTGGGGCCAACGTCCTGACTTTC
clone size: .; J gene: TRBJ2-2; V gene: TRBV9; D gene: .; CDR3 length: 15; CDR3 protein: CASSVAAVGAGELFF; CDR3 DNA: TGTGCCAGCAGCGTAGCGGCGGTAGGAGCCGGGGAGCTGTTTTTT
clone size: .; J gene: TRBJ2-3; V gene: TRBV2; D gene: TRBD2; CDR3 length: 14; CDR3 protein: CASSERGGVDTQYF; CDR3 DNA: TGTGCCAGCAGTGAACGTGGGGGGGTAGATACGCAGTATTTT
clone size: .; J gene: TRBJ1-4; V gene: TRBV7-9; D gene: .; CDR3 length: 15; CDR3 protein: CASSASGTPAVKLFF; CDR3 DNA: TGTGCCAGCAGCGCGTCCGGGACACCGGCCGTAAAACTGTTTTTT
clone size: .; J gene: TRBJ1-5; V gene: TRBV7-9; D gene: TRBD1; CDR3 length: 13; CDR3 protein: CASSPGGNQPQHF; CDR3 DNA: TGTGCCAGCAGCCCAGGGGGGAATCAGCCCCAGCATTTT
clone size: .; J gene: TRBJ2-1; V gene: TRBV6-6; D gene: TRBD1; CDR3 length: 15; CDR3 protein: CASSSTGEPYNEQFF; CDR3 DNA: TGTGCCAGCAGTTCAACAGGGGAGCCCTACAATGAGCAGTTCTTC
clone size: .; J gene: TRBJ2-7; V gene: TRBV5-4; D gene: .; CDR3 length: 14; CDR3 protein: CASSLESVSYEQYF; CDR3 DNA: TGTGCCAGCAGCTTGGAGTCTGTCTCCTACGAGCAGTACTTC
clone size: .; J gene: TRBJ2-1; V gene: TRBV7-9; D gene: .; CDR3 length: 14; CDR3 protein: CASSLAAPGKVQFF; CDR3 DNA: TGTGCCAGCAGCTTAGCGGCCCCGGGCAAGGTACAGTTCTTC
clone size: .; J gene: TRBJ2-2; V gene: TRBV18; D gene: .; CDR3 length: 15; CDR3 protein: CASSLNGVNTGELFF; CDR3 DNA: TGTGCCAGCTCCCTAAACGGGGTCAACACCGGGGAGCTGTTTTTT
clone size: .; J gene: TRBJ2-4; V gene: TRBV2; D gene: TRBD2; CDR3 length: 17; CDR3 protein: CASSPRTSSLSKNIQYF; CDR3 DNA: TGTGCCAGCAGTCCCCGGACTAGCAGTCTTTCCAAAAACATTCAGTACTTC
clone size: .; J gene: TRBJ2-5; V gene: TRBV19; D gene: .; CDR3 length: 13; CDR3 protein: CASSTGSQETQYF; CDR3 DNA: TGTGCCAGTAGCACCGGGAGCCAAGAGACCCAGTACTTC
clone size: few; J gene: TRBJ2-2; V gene: TRBV2; D gene: .; CDR3 length: 15; CDR3 protein: CASRDPGGGPGELFF; CDR3 DNA: TGTGCCAGCAGGGACCCCGGAGGGGGACCCGGGGAGCTGTTTTTT
clone size: .; J gene: TRBJ2-3; V gene: TRBV2; D gene: TRBD2; CDR3 length: 14; CDR3 protein: CASTLAGGPHTQYF; CDR3 DNA: TGTGCCAGCACCTTAGCGGGAGGGCCACACACGCAGTATTTT
clone size: once; J gene: TRBJ2-7; V gene: TRBV7-2; D gene: TRBD1; CDR3 length: 13; CDR3 protein: CASSSPGQDEQYF; CDR3 DNA: TGTGCCAGCAGCTCCCCCGGACAGGACGAGCAGTACTTC
clone size: .; J gene: TRBJ1-2; V gene: TRBV5-4; D gene: TRBD1; CDR3 length: 14; CDR3 protein: CASSLVGQGVGYTF; CDR3 DNA: TGTGCCAGCAGCTTGGTGGGGCAGGGGGTGGGCTACACCTTC
clone size: .; J gene: TRBJ1-6; V gene: TRBV18; D gene: .; CDR3 length: 15; CDR3 protein: CASSPPTGSNSPLHF; CDR3 DNA: TGTGCCAGCTCACCACCGACAGGTTCGAATTCACCCCTCCACTTT
clone size: .; J gene: TRBJ2-7; V gene: TRBV19; D gene: TRBD2; CDR3 length: 15; CDR3 protein: CASSTRLAEVYEQYF; CDR3 DNA: TGTGCCAGTAGTACGAGACTAGCGGAAGTGTACGAGCAGTACTTC
clone size: .; J gene: TRBJ2-5; V gene: TRBV5-4; D gene: TRBD2; CDR3 length: 15; CDR3 protein: CASSLVLAGQETQYF; CDR3 DNA: TGTGCCAGCAGCTTGGTTCTAGCGGGCCAAGAGACCCAGTACTTC
clone size: .; J gene: TRBJ2-6; V gene: TRBV19; D gene: TRBD2; CDR3 length: 18; CDR3 protein: CASTKTSGTRSGANVLTF; CDR3 DNA: TGTGCCAGTACCAAGACTAGCGGGACCCGCTCTGGGGCCAACGTCCTGACTTTC
clone size: .; J gene: TRBJ2-1; V gene: TRBV7-9; D gene: TRBD2; CDR3 length: 11; CDR3 protein: CASSYSGQQFF; CDR3 DNA: TGTGCCAGCAGCTATAGCGGGCAGCAGTTCTTC
clone size: .; J gene: TRBJ1-6; V gene: TRBV14; D gene: .; CDR3 length: 14; CDR3 protein: CASSLPGDTSPLHF; CDR3 DNA: TGTGCCAGCAGCCTTCCAGGGGATACTTCACCCCTCCACTTT
clone size: .; J gene: TRBJ2-7; V gene: TRBV7-2; D gene: TRBD2; CDR3 length: 16; CDR3 protein: CASSPGGAGGAYEQYF; CDR3 DNA: TGTGCCAGCAGCCCCGGAGGAGCGGGGGGCGCCTACGAGCAGTACTTC
clone size: .; J gene: TRBJ2-3; V gene: TRBV19; D gene: TRBD1; CDR3 length: 14; CDR3 protein: CASSRQGSTDTQYF; CDR3 DNA: TGTGCCAGTAGTCGACAGGGTAGCACAGATACGCAGTATTTT
clone size: .; J gene: TRBJ2-5; V gene: TRBV5-1; D gene: TRBD2; CDR3 length: 15; CDR3 protein: CASSLVLAGEETQYF; CDR3 DNA: TGCGCCAGCAGCTTGGTACTAGCGGGGGAAGAGACCCAGTACTTC
clone size: once; J gene: TRBJ2-3; V gene: TRBV14; D gene: TRBD2; CDR3 length: 15; CDR3 protein: CASRLSGALTDTQYF; CDR3 DNA: TGTGCCAGCAGACTTAGCGGGGCCCTCACAGATACGCAGTATTTT
clone size: .; J gene: TRBJ2-3; V gene: TRBV5-4; D gene: TRBD2; CDR3 length: 14; CDR3 protein: CASSTREGTDTQYF; CDR3 DNA: TGTGCCAGCAGCACCCGGGAGGGGACAGATACGCAGTATTTT
clone size: .; J gene: TRBJ2-1; V gene: TRBV4-1; D gene: TRBD2; CDR3 length: 18; CDR3 protein: CASSQGGLAGNQRHEQFF; CDR3 DNA: TGCGCCAGCAGCCAAGGAGGACTAGCGGGGAATCAACGCCATGAGCAGTTCTTC
clone size: .; J gene: TRBJ2-5; V gene: TRBV19; D gene: .; CDR3 length: 14; CDR3 protein: CASSRVGPGETQYF; CDR3 DNA: TGTGCCAGTAGCCGTGTAGGCCCGGGGGAGACCCAGTACTTC
clone size: .; J gene: TRBJ2-2; V gene: TRBV5-5; D gene: .; CDR3 length: 13; CDR3 protein: CASSLVQAGELFF; CDR3 DNA: TGTGCCAGCAGCTTGGTGCAGGCCGGGGAGCTGTTTTTT
clone size: once; J gene: TRBJ2-5; V gene: TRBV9; D gene: .; CDR3 length: 14; CDR3 protein: CASSSDTLASTQYF; CDR3 DNA: TGTGCCAGCAGCTCCGACACTCTGGCGTCAACCCAGTACTTC
clone size: .; J gene: TRBJ2-7; V gene: TRBV30; D gene: .; CDR3 length: 10; CDR3 protein: CACSSGEQYF; CDR3 DNA: TGTGCCTGCTCTAGTGGCGAGCAGTACTTC
clone size: medium-sized; J gene: TRBJ1-6; V gene: TRBV19; D gene: .; CDR3 length: 16; CDR3 protein: CASSPAPGPDNSPLHF; CDR3 DNA: TGTGCCAGTAGTCCCGCGCCCGGCCCAGATAATTCACCCCTCCACTTT
clone size: .; J gene: TRBJ2-4; V gene: TRBV5-1; D gene: TRBD1; CDR3 length: 20; CDR3 protein: CASSLGFGTGDPSAKNIQYF; CDR3 DNA: TGCGCCAGCAGCTTGGGCTTCGGGACAGGGGACCCTTCGGCCAAAAACATTCAGTACTTC
clone size: .; J gene: TRBJ2-7; V gene: TRBV14; D gene: .; CDR3 length: 15; CDR3 protein: CASSQDGTRAYEQYF; CDR3 DNA: TGTGCCAGCAGCCAAGACGGTACTAGGGCCTACGAGCAGTACTTC
clone size: .; J gene: TRBJ2-7; V gene: TRBV11-2; D gene: TRBD2; CDR3 length: 15; CDR3 protein: CASSLASGRSYEQYF; CDR3 DNA: TGTGCCAGCAGCTTAGCTAGCGGGAGAAGCTACGAGCAGTACTTC
clone size: once; J gene: TRBJ2-1; V gene: TRBV7-2; D gene: .; CDR3 length: 12; CDR3 protein: CASSLAWGEQFF; CDR3 DNA: TGTGCCAGCAGCTTAGCTTGGGGGGAGCAGTTCTTC